The clone carrying this T cell receptor beta chain was counted once. The data were obtained in a study of control samples from healthy donors and cancer patients. Sequenced by immunoSEQ multiplex PCR; TCRdb stores in-frame clones only, minus some. This table has 150,000 or so clones, approximately 93% appearing once. CDR1 is SGHTA, CDR2 FQGNSA, per germline. V was clipped by 1 base and J by 3 bases, with 13 bases between them. The CDR3 covers 15 residues. The material sequenced was blood. V usage is TRBV7-2 and J usage is TRBJ2-7; D call uncertain. This receptor was identified in a man aged 45-60 years in good health. The CDR3 DNA follows: TGTGCCAGCAGCTTAGTAGGAAAGGTCGACTACGAGCAGTACTTC. Translating it yields CASSLVGKVDYEQYF.